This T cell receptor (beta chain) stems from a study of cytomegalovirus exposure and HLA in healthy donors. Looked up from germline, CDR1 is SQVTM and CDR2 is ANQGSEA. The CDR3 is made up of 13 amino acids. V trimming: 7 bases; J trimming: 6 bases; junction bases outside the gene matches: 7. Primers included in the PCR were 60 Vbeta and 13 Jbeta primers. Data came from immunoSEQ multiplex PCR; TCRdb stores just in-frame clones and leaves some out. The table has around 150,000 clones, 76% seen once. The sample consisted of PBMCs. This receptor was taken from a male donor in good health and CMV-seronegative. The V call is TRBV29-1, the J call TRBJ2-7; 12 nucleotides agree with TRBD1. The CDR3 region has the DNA TGCAGCGCCACGGGACAGGGGGCATTCGAGCAGTACTTC. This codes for CSATGQGAFEQYF.